One and the same sample provided the 31 T cell receptor beta chains below, sequenced in a study of quantifying T cell responses using KT2 cells. Study-level information: cDNA was made from DNase-treated RNA using alpha and beta constant primers.

A single-stranded UMI oligo with SP2 sequence was ligated to cDNA 3' ends. The first PCR ran roughly 4 cycles with an equimolar RC1.1 and RC1.2 beta primer mix. TCRdb recomputed calls from the UMI-ligation and nested PCR reads with MiXCR, one row per CDR3 protein. The sample records around 35,000 distinct CDR3 sequences, under 13% being singletons. Sequencing used PBMCs spiked with cells of the T cell clone KT2. Source of these receptors: a human donor.

This clonotype showed up many times. V gene TRBV4-1 combines with J gene TRBJ2-1; a weak D match, TRBD2 (6 bases). The CDR3 has 12 amino acids. Germline V lookup: CDR1 MGHRA, CDR2 YSYEKL. V was pared by 4 bases and J by 9 bases, with 10 bases between. CDR3 in amino acids: CASSPSVGEQFF. CDR3 DNA: TGCGCCAGCAGCCCTAGCGTCGGTGAGCAGTTCTTC.

The V gene is TRBV11-2, the J gene TRBJ2-5; unclear D gene. The CDR3 is 14 amino acids. V lost 3 bases, J lost 5 bases, and 13 bases lay in between. Looked up from germline, CDR1 is SGHAT and CDR2 is FQNNGV. As DNA, the CDR3 is TGTGCCAGCAGCTTTGGCTCTCTCGGTGAGACCCAGTACTTC. It specifies CASSFGSLGETQYF.

V and J are TRBV20-1 and TRBJ1-3; 7 bases align to TRBD1. Unmatched junction bases numbered 8, after V lost 5 bases and J lost 4 bases. The CDR3 is made up of 14 amino acids. CDR1 and CDR2 from the germline V gene are DFQATT and SNEGSKA (reference sequence). The CDR3 sequence: CSAVRPGQGNTIYF. Here the CDR3 DNA reads TGCAGTGCTGTCCGTCCGGGACAGGGAAACACCATATATTTT.

Within the sample, this clonotype is medium-sized (0.01 to 0.1%). The V and J genes are TRBV7-6 and TRBJ1-4; TRBD1 agrees at 7 bases. The germline V gene has CDR1 SGHVS and CDR2 FNYEAQ. Trimming took 1 base from V and 10 from J; bases not matched to a gene: 12. The CDR3 has 16 amino acids. The CDR3 is CASSLDQTGRGTKLFF. The DNA for the CDR3 is TGTGCCAGCAGCTTAGATCAGACAGGGAGAGGGACAAAACTGTTTTTT. The full variable domain, in which reference TRBV7-6 and TRBJ1-4 provide the parts outside the CDR3, is GAGVSQSPRYKVTKRGQDVALRCDPISGHVSLYWYRQALGQGPEFLTYFNYEAQQDKSGLPNDRFSAERPEGSISTLTIQRTEQRDSAMYRCASSLDQTGRGTKLFFGSGTQLSVL.

In this sample, this clonotype is medium-sized. The chain links TRBV20-1 to TRBJ2-5; D might be TRBD2 (5 bases). The V end was cut by 0 bases, the J end by 4 bases, with 15 bases between. The CDR3 runs to 15 residues. Germline loops: CDR1 DFQATT, CDR2 SNEGSKA (reference sequence). In nucleotides, the CDR3 is TGCAGTGCTAGAGAAGGGTCAGGAGCGGTAGAGACCCAGTACTTC. Translated: CSAREGSGAVETQYF.

This clonotype has a handful of counts. The rearrangement uses TRBV5-1 and TRBJ2-6; D tentatively reads TRBD1 or TRBD2 (6 bases each). CDR1 and CDR2 (germline): SGHRS, YFSETQ. This CDR3 comprises 18 residues. The germline V and J ends were trimmed by 4 bases and 0 bases, with 17 bases remaining between them. CDR3 sequence: CASSKGGTAGSGANVLTF. CDR3 DNA: TGCGCCAGCAGCAAGGGGGGCACTGCAGGCTCTGGGGCCAACGTCCTGACTTTC. Using reference TRBV5-1 and TRBJ2-6 for the parts outside the CDR3, the full variable domain is KAGVTQTPRYLIKTRGQQVTLSCSPISGHRSVSWYQQTPGQGLQFLFEYFSETQRNKGNFPGRFSGRQFSNSRSEMNVSTLELGDSALYLCASSKGGTAGSGANVLTFGAGSRLTVL.

The genes are TRBV6-5 and TRBJ2-7; 8 nucleotides align to TRBD1. V lost 7 bases to trimming and J lost 2 bases; unmatched junction nucleotides: 10. CDR1 MNHEY and CDR2 SVGAGI come from the germline V gene. CDR3 length: 15 amino acids. The CDR3 loop reads CASTSSGTGAYEQYF. CDR3 nucleotides: TGTGCCAGCACCTCCTCCGGGACAGGAGCCTACGAGCAGTACTTC.

The table lists this clonotype with a few counts. The chain uses TRBV24-1 and TRBJ2-4; TRBD1 matches 8 bases. Trimming removed 4 bases from V and 8 bases from J; junction bases left unmatched: 6. This CDR3 is built from 14 residues. From germline, CDR1 is KGHDR and CDR2 SFDVKD. CDR3 nucleotides: TGTGCCACCAGTGAAGCAGGGGGCGAACACATTCAGTACTTC. This gives the protein CATSEAGGEHIQYF.

Here the CDR3 DNA reads TGTGCCAGCAGTTACTCGCTAGCATCAGATACGCAGTATTTT. Encoded protein: CASSYSLASDTQYF. V and J are TRBV6-5 and TRBJ2-3, with TRBD2 as a possible D gene (5 bases). Trimming pared 0 bases from V and 4 bases from J, leaving 8 bases between. Germline V CDR1 and CDR2: MNHEY, SVGAGI. The CDR3 sequence is 14 residues long.

The chain recombines TRBV7-3 with TRBJ1-6; 7 bases agree with TRBD1. The CDR3 has 16 residues. Looked up from germline, CDR1 is SGHTA and CDR2 is FQGTGA. Unmatched junction bases numbered 8, after V lost 6 bases and J lost 3 bases. In DNA form, the CDR3 reads TGTGCCAGCAGTCTCCCCGGGACAGTCTATAATTCACCCCTCCACTTT. Residues: CASSLPGTVYNSPLHF.

This clonotype has just a few counts. The chain links TRBV6-5 to TRBJ1-6, with 8 bases identical to TRBD1. Germline V lookup: CDR1 MNHEY, CDR2 SVGAGI. This CDR3 contains 14 residues. Losses at the gene ends were 8 bases for V and 10 bases for J; bases not matched to a gene: 10. CDR3 coding DNA: TGTGCCAGCGGGGGAGGACAGGGCGGATCACCCCTCCACTTT. This codes for CASGGGQGGSPLHF.

This clonotype occurred a few times. This rearrangement joins TRBV7-6 to TRBJ2-5; 11 bases fit TRBD2. Germline loops: CDR1 SGHVS, CDR2 FNYEAQ. With 5 bases clipped from V and 3 bases from J, the junction kept 8 bases outside the gene matches. CDR3 length: 16 residues. In nucleotides, the CDR3 is TGTGCCAGCAGCCCCTCTAGCGGGGGGATTGAAGAGACCCAGTACTTC. It yields the protein CASSPSSGGIEETQYF. Variable domain in full (rest from reference TRBV7-6 and TRBJ2-5): GAGVSQSPRYKVTKRGQDVALRCDPISGHVSLYWYRQALGQGPEFLTYFNYEAQQDKSGLPNDRFSAERPEGSISTLTIQRTEQRDSAMYRCASSPSSGGIEETQYFGPGTRLLVL.

This clonotype was picked up many times. The chain recombines TRBV7-3 with TRBJ2-1; the match to TRBD2 covers 12 bases. J lost 4 bases, V lost 5 bases, and 6 bases had no gene match. The germline V gene has CDR1 SGHTA and CDR2 FQGTGA. The CDR3 has 16 residues. The CDR3 DNA sequence: TGTGCCAGCAGCCCGAGGACTAGCGGGGCTTACAATGAGCAGTTCTTC. This sequence encodes CASSPRTSGAYNEQFF.

The sample holds many counts of this clonotype. The CDR3 is CASSSASPTGSVGNTEAFF. The CDR3 nucleotides are TGTGCCAGCAGCTCCGCCTCCCCCACAGGGTCCGTAGGGAACACTGAAGCTTTCTTT. This chain links TRBV9 with TRBJ1-1, with a tentative D call TRBD1 (6 bases). Germline V lookup: CDR1 SGDLS, CDR2 YYNGEE. With 4 bases removed from V and 1 base from J, the gap between germline ends came to 26 bases. This CDR3 region has 19 residues.

This clonotype was detected many times. The chain recombines TRBV10-3 with TRBJ2-7, with 9 nucleotides matching TRBD2. V was clipped by 0 bases and J by 2 bases; unmatched bases: 2. Looked up from germline, CDR1 is ENHRY and CDR2 is SYGVKD. This CDR3 has 15 residues. CDR3 sequence reads: CAISESAGGTYEQYF. CDR3 nucleotides: TGTGCCATCAGTGAGTCTGCGGGAGGGACCTACGAGCAGTACTTC.

CDR3 in DNA: TGTGCCAGCAGCTTTCTGGCAGCAGACACAGATACGCAGTATTTT. It encodes CASSFLAADTDTQYF. V and J are TRBV7-2 and TRBJ2-3; D is ambiguous. CDR1 SGHTA and CDR2 FQGNSA come from the germline V gene. Trimming took 3 bases from V and 2 from J, leaving 12 bases between them. The CDR3 loop spans 15 amino acids.

The sample holds many counts of this clonotype. This chain links TRBV20-1 with TRBJ2-1; possible D gene TRBD2, 6 bases. CDR3 length: 15 amino acids. Germline lookup yields CDR1 DFQATT and CDR2 SNEGSKA (reference sequence). Trimming left V 4 bases short and J 7 bases short, with 20 bases between. The CDR3 DNA follows: TGCAGTGCTACCCTGGGACTCATAAGAGTGAATGAGCAGTTCTTC. Amino acids: CSATLGLIRVNEQFF.

This clonotype was counted ten times or more. The chain couples TRBV4-2 to TRBJ2-2, with 10 bases lining up with TRBD2. V shed 3 bases, J shed 1 base, and the junction held 2 bases outside the gene matches. Germline-derived CDR1 and CDR2 are LGHNA and YNFKEQ. This CDR3 comprises 16 residues. CDR3 loop: CASSHRTSGNTGELFF. The CDR3 DNA follows: TGTGCCAGCAGCCATCGGACTAGCGGGAACACCGGGGAGCTGTTTTTT.

This clonotype was picked up a small number of times. The V gene is TRBV3-1, the J gene TRBJ1-4, with D possibly TRBD1 on 6 matching bases. The CDR3 is made up of 13 amino acids. Deletions cut 6 bases from V and 9 bases from J, with 14 bases between. CDR1 and CDR2 from the germline V gene are LGHDT and YNNKEL (reference sequence). The CDR3 sequence is CASSPDSEKKLFF. The CDR3 DNA reads as TGTGCCAGCAGTCCGGACAGCGAAAAAAAACTGTTTTTT.

For the CDR3, the DNA is TGCGCCAGCAGCCAGGAACTAGCGAGGTCCGGGGAGCTGTTTTTT. Amino acids: CASSQELARSGELFF. The V gene is TRBV4-3, the J gene TRBJ2-2, with 7 bases aligning to TRBD2. Germline CDR1 is LGHNA and CDR2 is YSLEER. This CDR3 spans 15 amino acids. Trimming took 3 bases from V and 6 from J; bases not matched to a gene: 7.

Many counts were recorded for this clonotype. The CDR3 spells CASSEQGSRVFF. The CDR3 DNA sequence: TGTGCCAGCAGTGAACAGGGCAGTAGAGTGTTTTTT. The J gene is TRBJ1-4, the V gene TRBV6-1, with D tentatively TRBD1 (5 bases). Trimming shortened V by 2 bases and J by 15 bases, and 13 bases separated the two germline ends. Per the germline V gene, CDR1 is MNHNS and CDR2 is SASEGT. The CDR3 is 12 amino acids.

This clonotype has at least ten counts. The V call is TRBV4-1, the J call TRBJ2-7; the D is unclear. Trimming cost V 1 base and J 0 bases, with 10 bases left between them. Germline V CDR1 and CDR2: MGHRA, YSYEKL. The CDR3 totals 15 residues. The CDR3 is CASSQGPASSYEQYF. CDR3 coding DNA: TGCGCCAGCAGCCAAGGCCCGGCCAGCTCCTACGAGCAGTACTTC.

This clonotype occurred many times. The CDR3 DNA is TGTGCCAGCAGCTTCTTAACCGGGGTAGTAAACACTGAAGCTTTCTTT. Translation: CASSFLTGVVNTEAFF. The chain is built from TRBV7-3 and TRBJ1-1; D gene uncertain. The CDR3 is made up of 16 amino acids. V dropped 3 bases and J dropped 2 bases, with 16 bases sitting between them. Germline values: CDR1 SGHTA, CDR2 FQGTGA.

The chain couples TRBV7-3 to TRBJ2-7; 9 bases agree with TRBD2. The CDR3 totals 14 residues. Germline CDR1 is SGHTA and CDR2 is FQGTGA. Trimming at V came to 2 bases and at J to 7 bases, leaving 6 bases not matched to a gene. The CDR3 reads CASSLAGGPSEQYF. The DNA of the CDR3 is TGTGCCAGCAGCTTAGCGGGAGGGCCGAGTGAGCAGTACTTC.

The V and J genes are TRBV4-2 and TRBJ1-2; 7 positions agree with TRBD1. The CDR3 loop spans 15 amino acids. V lost 0 bases to trimming and J lost 8 bases; unmatched junction nucleotides: 9. CDR1 LGHNA and CDR2 YNFKEQ come from the germline V gene. In nucleotides, the CDR3 is TGTGCCAGCAGCCAAGATTTACAGGGGCGGCGGGGCTACACCTTC. Its translation: CASSQDLQGRRGYTF.

Ten or more counts support this clonotype. The rearrangement joins TRBV29-1 to TRBJ2-7; 15 positions agree with TRBD2. The CDR3 contains 13 residues. Losses at the gene ends were 6 bases for V and 4 bases for J; bases not matched to a gene: 1. The germline V gene encodes CDR1 SQVTM and CDR2 ANQGSEA. The CDR3 here is CSVGLAGGYEQYF. Written as DNA, the CDR3 is TGCAGCGTGGGACTAGCGGGAGGTTACGAGCAGTACTTC.

This clonotype has ten or more counts. V gene TRBV6-1 combines with J gene TRBJ1-6; tentative D call: TRBD1 (5 bases). This CDR3 is 13 amino acids long. CDR1 is MNHNS and CDR2 is SASEGT in the germline V gene. V was trimmed by 5 bases and J by 7 bases, leaving 9 bases between them. In nucleotides, the CDR3 is TGTGCCAGCAGTCTTGAGGGGAATTCACCCCTCCACTTT. It codes for CASSLEGNSPLHF.

This chain uses TRBV5-6 with TRBJ2-1; TRBD1 agrees at 7 bases. CDR1 and CDR2 (germline): SGHDT, YYEEEE. This CDR3 has 15 amino acids. The trim removed 3 bases at V and 6 bases at J, leaving 9 bases unmatched. The CDR3 is CASSWETGFGNEQFF. Here the CDR3 DNA reads TGTGCCAGCAGCTGGGAGACAGGGTTCGGCAATGAGCAGTTCTTC.

This clonotype was picked up a small number of times. The V call is TRBV5-6, the J call TRBJ2-6; possibly TRBD2 for D (6 bases). V was cut by 1 base and J by 0 bases, with 11 bases left in between. There are 17 residues in the CDR3. Per germline, CDR1 SGHDT and CDR2 YYEEEE. CDR3 bases: TGTGCCAGCAGCTTGCGCGGGACCCACTCTGGGGCCAACGTCCTGACTTTC. Translation: CASSLRGTHSGANVLTF. Based on the CDR3 plus reference TRBV5-6 and TRBJ2-6, the full variable domain is DAGVTQSPTHLIKTRGQQVTLRCSPKSGHDTVSWYQQALGQGPQFIFQYYEEEERQRGNFPDRFSGHQFPNYSSELNVNALLLGDSALYLCASSLRGTHSGANVLTFGAGSRLTVL.

This sequence joins TRBV3-1 and TRBJ2-2; unclear D gene. V gave up 3 bases and J gave up 7 bases, with 12 bases separating them. The CDR3 extends over 14 amino acids. The germline V gene encodes CDR1 LGHDT and CDR2 YNNKEL (reference sequence). CDR3 DNA sequence: TGTGCCAGCAGCCATGGAGATCGAGGCGGGGAGCTGTTTTTT. Amino acids: CASSHGDRGGELFF.

The chain couples TRBV29-1 to TRBJ2-1, with D possibly matching TRBD1 (5 bases). Per the germline V gene, CDR1 is SQVTM and CDR2 is ANQGSEA. The CDR3 extends over 16 amino acids. The V gene lost 3 bases and the J gene lost 1 base, with 16 bases spanning the gap. As DNA, the CDR3 is TGCAGCGTTGATGGGGCCGTCGACAGTTCCTACAATGAGCAGTTCTTC. Protein sequence: CSVDGAVDSSYNEQFF.